One and the same sample provided the 14 T cell receptor beta chains below, sequenced in a study of T cell repertoires in urothelial bladder cancer. Repertoires were generated with immunoSEQ multiplex PCR, while TCRdb's copy carries only in-frame clones and drops some. The profile shows a few thousand clones, about 75% of them singletons. Sequenced input: tumor-infiltrating cells from bladder cancer. The origin of the receptors is a human donor with urothelial carcinoma.

The chain uses TRBV15 and TRBJ2-4; 8 positions match TRBD2. This CDR3 is built from 14 residues. The V gene end was trimmed by 2 bases and the J gene end by 6 bases; junction bases not matched to a gene: 3. Germline values: CDR1 LNHNV, CDR2 YYDKDF (reference sequence). The CDR3 here is CATSRKREPNIQYF. CDR3 coding DNA: TGTGCCACCAGCAGAAAGCGGGAGCCAAACATTCAGTACTTC.

The chain has TRBV6-1 and TRBJ2-1; tentative D call: TRBD2 (5 bases). The CDR3 loop spans 15 amino acids. V was cut by 6 bases and J by 4 bases, with 16 bases left in between. The germline gives CDR1 MNHNS, CDR2 SASEGT. This chain's CDR3 is CASSYSEKSYNEQFF. The CDR3 region has the DNA TGTGCCAGCAGCTATAGCGAGAAATCATACAATGAGCAGTTCTTC.

The chain links TRBV7-2 to TRBJ2-1, with TRBD1 matching 12 bases. V was clipped by 1 base and J by 7 bases; unmatched bases: 5. Germline loops: CDR1 SGHTA, CDR2 FQGNSA. The CDR3 contains 16 residues. The DNA of the CDR3 is TGTGCCAGCAGCTTAGGTGGGACAGGGGGCATTAATGAGCAGTTCTTC. Translation: CASSLGGTGGINEQFF.

The chain combines TRBV11-3 with TRBJ2-1; D is unclear. The CDR3 is 13 residues long. CDR1 is SGHNT, CDR2 YENEEA, per germline. Trimming cost V 1 base and J 9 bases, with 10 bases left between them. The CDR3: CASSLAAGREQFF. DNA for the CDR3: TGTGCCAGCAGCTTAGCGGCAGGCCGTGAGCAGTTCTTC. The variable domain in full, completed from reference TRBV11-3 and TRBJ2-1, reads EAGVVQSPRYKIIEKKQPVAFWCNPISGHNTLYWYLQNLGQGPELLIRYENEEAVDDSQLPKDRFSAERLKGVDSTLKIQPAELGDSAVYLCASSLAAGREQFFGPGTRLTVL.

This clone was observed a handful of times. The chain uses TRBV9 and TRBJ1-3, with a tentative D call TRBD1 (5 bases). The CDR3 spans 16 residues. The V end lost 0 bases, the J end lost 4 bases, and 14 bases lay between the germline ends. CDR1 and CDR2 from the germline V gene are SGDLS and YYNGEE. CDR3 in DNA: TGTGCCAGCAGCGTAGAATATGGGGCCCGCGGAAACACCATATATTTT. It translates to CASSVEYGARGNTIYF.

The V gene is TRBV29-1, the J gene TRBJ1-3; 7 bases are shared with TRBD1. V trimming: 4 bases; J trimming: 7 bases; junction bases outside the gene matches: 19. The CDR3 spans 17 residues. The germline CDR1 and CDR2 sequences are SQVTM and ANQGSEA. The CDR3 loop is CSVVGSTGTLWWNTIYF. The CDR3 region has the DNA TGCAGCGTTGTCGGGTCGACAGGGACACTCTGGTGGAACACCATATATTTT.

As for this clone: The junction and the germline gene differ at one end; a read error may be behind it. The chain recombines TRBV10-1 with TRBJ1-2; no definite D call. The germline V gene encodes CDR1 WNHNN and CDR2 SYGVQD (reference sequence). The CDR3 is 15 residues long. In DNA form, the CDR3 reads TGCGCCAGCAGTGAGAGGAGGTCGCGTCTGAATGGCCACACCTTC. This gives the protein CASSERRSRLNGHTF.

V gene TRBV6-5 combines with J gene TRBJ1-3; D is unresolved. V shed 6 bases and J shed 0 bases, with 6 bases lying between them. The CDR3 is 13 amino acids. Looked up from germline, CDR1 is MNHEY and CDR2 is SVGAGI. CDR3 nucleotides: TGTGCCAGCAGGGAGACCTCTGGAAACACCATATATTTT. This codes for CASRETSGNTIYF.

In its sample, this clone was seen a few times. The chain combines TRBV7-9 with TRBJ1-4; 7 bases match TRBD1. Germline V gene sequence: CDR1 SEHNR, CDR2 FQNEAQ (reference sequence). CDR3 length: 14 residues. V gave up 4 bases and J gave up 8 bases; unmatched junction bases: 7. The CDR3 nucleotides read TGTGCCAGCAGCTCAACGACAGGGACGGAAAAACTGTTTTTT. This codes for CASSSTTGTEKLFF.

The V and J genes are TRBV9 and TRBJ1-1; D gene uncertain. This CDR3 has 13 amino acids. Trimming left V 3 bases short and J 0 bases short, with 6 bases between. The germline gives CDR1 SGDLS, CDR2 YYNGEE. Written as DNA, the CDR3 is TGTGCCAGCAGCGCTCAAATGAACACTGAAGCTTTCTTT. Its translation is CASSAQMNTEAFF.

This chain connects TRBV27 to TRBJ1-5; D may be TRBD1 (5 bases). V gave up 8 bases and J gave up 0 bases, with 11 bases separating them. CDR1 and CDR2 (germline): MNHEY, SMNVEV (reference sequence). This CDR3 is 14 amino acids long. CDR3 region: CASAGGASNQPQHF. The DNA of the CDR3 is TGTGCCAGCGCCGGCGGGGCTAGCAATCAGCCCCAGCATTTT.

Written as DNA, the CDR3 is TGTGCCAGCAGCTTAGGACAGGGGGCCGCCTACGAGCAGTACTTC. It yields the protein CASSLGQGAAYEQYF. The gene calls are TRBV7-3 and TRBJ2-7; 11 nucleotides agree with TRBD1. This CDR3 is built from 15 residues. The germline V gene encodes CDR1 SGHTA and CDR2 FQGTGA. Unmatched junction bases numbered 2, after V lost 2 bases and J lost 2 bases. Supplemented by reference TRBV7-3 and TRBJ2-7, the full variable domain reads GAGVSQTPSNKVTEKGKYVELRCDPISGHTALYWYRQSLGQGPEFLIYFQGTGAADDSGLPNDRFFAVRPEGSVSTLKIQRTERGDSAVYLCASSLGQGAAYEQYFGPGTRLTVT.

The V gene is TRBV12-5, the J gene TRBJ2-7; no firm D call. The V and J ends lost 7 bases and 0 bases respectively, with 7 bases between them. Germline V CDR1 and CDR2: LGHNT, FRNRAP. The CDR3 loop spans 12 amino acids. CDR3 residues: CASVSFSYEQYF. In DNA, the CDR3 is TGTGCTAGTGTTTCGTTCTCCTACGAGCAGTACTTC.

The chain recombines TRBV11-3 with TRBJ2-2; 9 nucleotides agree with TRBD1. V shed 4 bases, J shed 6 bases, and the junction held 6 bases outside the gene matches. This CDR3 is 15 amino acids long. Per germline, CDR1 SGHNT and CDR2 YENEEA. DNA of the CDR3: TGTGCCAGCAGCTCCCGGACAGGGGCTTCCGGGGAGCTGTTTTTT. This encodes CASSSRTGASGELFF.